A single sample gave rise to the 13 T cell receptor beta chains below, sequenced in a study of T cell repertoires in ileal Crohn's disease. Indicated time point: neoterminal ileum biopsy at postoperative endoscopy, about 6 months after surgery. The data were produced by immunoSEQ multiplex PCR, yet TCRdb's version contains in-frame clones alone and is incomplete. The sample includes more than 15,000 clones, around 70% of them seen just once. Source material: ileal tissue. The receptor source for this set is an adult with Crohn's disease.

The CDR3 is CASSPPGLGSWEQYF. The DNA for the CDR3 is TGTGCCAGTAGTCCTCCGGGACTAGGTTCGTGGGAGCAGTACTTC. This sequence joins TRBV19 and TRBJ2-7; 8 bases agree with TRBD2. The CDR3 has 15 residues. The trim removed 5 bases at V and 7 bases at J, leaving 13 bases unmatched. Germline V gives CDR1 LNHDA, CDR2 SQIVND (reference sequence).

The rearrangement uses TRBV6-1 and TRBJ2-5, with a tentative D call TRBD2 (5 bases). CDR1 and CDR2 (germline): MNHNS, SASEGT. The V end lost 4 bases, the J end lost 5 bases, and 14 bases lay between the germline ends. CDR3 length equals 14 residues. The CDR3 loop reads CASSAFMRGETQYF. CDR3 sequence (DNA): TGTGCCAGCAGTGCATTTATGAGAGGGGAGACCCAGTACTTC.

This rearrangement joins TRBV30 to TRBJ2-1, with no clear D. V shed 8 bases and J shed 4 bases, with 15 bases lying between them. Looked up from germline, CDR1 is GTSNPN and CDR2 is SVGIG (reference sequence). This CDR3 has 13 residues. In nucleotides, the CDR3 is TGTGCCGGATCACAGCTCAGGTACAATGAGCAGTTCTTC. As protein: CAGSQLRYNEQFF.

The rearrangement links TRBV15 to TRBJ1-3, with D unclear. V dropped 5 bases and J dropped 2 bases, with 4 bases sitting between them. The CDR3 loop spans 12 amino acids. Germline CDR1 reads LNHNV; CDR2 reads YYDKDF (reference sequence). As DNA, the CDR3 is TGTGCCACCAGCTTCGCTGGAAACACCATATATTTT. This sequence encodes CATSFAGNTIYF.

The chain joins TRBV21-1 to TRBJ1-2; TRBD1 was called by the table and not checked on the DNA. TRBV21-1 is designated a pseudogene. The CDR3 spans 18 residues. As DNA, the CDR3 is TGTGCCAGCAGCAAGCCCCGACAGCAACAGGAGACTCACTATGGCTACACCTTC. As protein: CASSKPRQQQETHYGYTF.

The V and J genes are TRBV4-1 and TRBJ2-7; 10 bases map to TRBD1. Germline trimming cut 2 bases from V and 4 bases from J; bases unmatched to any gene: 8. Germline CDR1 is MGHRA and CDR2 is YSYEKL. The CDR3 is made up of 16 amino acids. CDR3 coding DNA: TGCGCCAGCAGCCAACACGGGGGACAGGGGCGGTACGAGCAGTACTTC. It translates to CASSQHGGQGRYEQYF.

This clone has a handful of counts. V usage is TRBV5-1 and J usage is TRBJ2-7, with a weak D call TRBD1 (6 bases). The CDR3 runs 13 residues. Trimming stripped 0 bases from V and 7 bases from J, with 11 bases between. Germline V gives CDR1 SGHRS, CDR2 YFSETQ. Here the CDR3 reads CASSLDRVGEQYF. The CDR3 DNA sequence: TGCGCCAGCAGCTTGGACAGGGTGGGGGAGCAGTACTTC.

This chain links TRBV27 with TRBJ1-1; the D gene is possibly TRBD1 (5 bases). The CDR3 is 11 amino acids. Germline assignment: CDR1 MNHEY and CDR2 SMNVEV (reference sequence). V dropped 10 bases and J dropped 7 bases, with 13 bases sitting between them. As DNA, the CDR3 is TGTGCCACCGCAGGGCTGGGTGAAGCTTTCTTT. This gives the protein CATAGLGEAFF.

This chain links TRBV2 with TRBJ2-5; 7 nucleotides line up with TRBD2. The CDR3 is 15 residues long. Germline loops: CDR1 SNHLY, CDR2 FYNNEI. V lost 6 bases and J lost 3; bases outside the gene matches: 10. In nucleotides, the CDR3 is TGTGCCAGCAGGAGACCGGGACTACAGAAAGAGACCCAGTACTTC. Translating gives CASRRPGLQKETQYF.

The genes are TRBV4-1 and TRBJ2-1; TRBD2 aligns across 8 bases. CDR3 length: 15 residues. V lost 3 bases and J lost 6; bases outside the gene matches: 7. CDR1 and CDR2 (germline): MGHRA, YSYEKL. CDR3: CASSHPGGVLNEQFF. The DNA for the CDR3 is TGCGCCAGCAGCCACCCCGGGGGGGTCCTCAATGAGCAGTTCTTC.

This chain joins TRBV6-6 and TRBJ1-2, with 10 nucleotides matching TRBD1. The V and J ends lost 9 bases and 1 base, in that order; junction bases with no gene match: 11. This CDR3 is 16 amino acids long. Germline CDR1 and CDR2: MNHNY and SVGAGI (reference sequence). CDR3 bases: TGTGCCAGTGGAGGACAGGGGGATATTGTTAACTATGGCTACACCTTC. Its protein product is CASGGQGDIVNYGYTF.

A few counts support this clone. The rearrangement joins TRBV29-1 to TRBJ1-2; D gene unclear. This CDR3 has 12 amino acids. V lost 3 bases, J lost 5 bases, and 10 bases lay in between. Looked up from germline, CDR1 is SQVTM and CDR2 is ANQGSEA. The CDR3 coding sequence is TGCAGCGTTGAGGCAGAAAATTATGGCTACACCTTC. Translation: CSVEAENYGYTF.

This rearrangement joins TRBV2 to TRBJ1-3, with D possibly being TRBD1 (6 bases). Trimming removed 2 bases from V and 3 bases from J, with 11 bases in between. CDR1 SNHLY and CDR2 FYNNEI come from the germline V gene. This CDR3 has 15 amino acids. Written as DNA, the CDR3 is TGTGCCAGCAGTGAACAGGGACATCGTGGAAACACCATATATTTT. The encoded protein is CASSEQGHRGNTIYF.